This entry lists 9 T cell receptor beta chains sequenced from one sample in a study of T cell changes during pregnancy in multiple sclerosis. Profiled with immunoSEQ multiplex PCR; TCRdb holds only in-frame clones, not every one. The table shows tens of thousands of clones, with 75% to 95% occurring only once. The specimen was CD8+ T cells from peripheral blood mononuclear cells, collected before pregnancy. The receptors stem from a female donor with multiple sclerosis, enrolled in a pregnancy study.

The genes are TRBV19 and TRBJ2-1, with 9 bases aligning to TRBD2. The CDR3 has 15 amino acids. Losses at the gene ends were 6 bases for V and 7 bases for J; bases not matched to a gene: 10. Germline CDR1 reads LNHDA; CDR2 reads SQIVND (reference sequence). CDR3 protein: CASSLVVAGVNEQFF. The CDR3 DNA reads TGTGCCAGTAGCCTGGTGGTAGCGGGGGTTAATGAGCAGTTCTTC. Combining the CDR3 with reference TRBV19 and TRBJ2-1 gives the whole variable domain DGGITQSPKYLFRKEGQNVTLSCEQNLNHDAMYWYRQDPGQGLRLIYYSQIVNDFQKGDIAEGYSVSREKKESFPLTVTSAQKNPTAFYLCASSLVVAGVNEQFFGPGTRLTVL.

This rearrangement joins TRBV4-2 to TRBJ1-1; the match to TRBD1 covers 9 bases. V lost 4 bases to trimming and J lost 0 bases; unmatched junction nucleotides: 9. The CDR3 is made up of 17 amino acids. Looked up from germline, CDR1 is LGHNA and CDR2 is YNFKEQ. Here the CDR3 reads CASSPPNRDRVNTEAFF. The CDR3 DNA reads TGTGCCAGCAGCCCACCCAACCGGGACAGGGTGAACACTGAAGCTTTCTTT.

The chain combines TRBV6-4 with TRBJ2-3; 11 nucleotides match TRBD2. With V trimmed by 3 bases and J by 3 bases, 2 bases remained unmatched. The germline V gene has CDR1 MRHNA and CDR2 SNTAGT. This CDR3 comprises 15 residues. In DNA, the CDR3 is TGTGCCAGCAGTGAATCTAGCGGGGGGACAGATACGCAGTATTTT. It yields the protein CASSESSGGTDTQYF.

The chain has TRBV6-1 and TRBJ1-6; 7 nucleotides align to TRBD1. V lost 4 bases to trimming and J lost 7 bases; unmatched junction nucleotides: 10. Germline assignment: CDR1 MNHNS and CDR2 SASEGT. This CDR3 is 16 amino acids long. DNA for the CDR3: TGTGCCAGCAGTGCTGAAGAAGGGGGCGGGAATTCACCCCTCCACTTT. Protein sequence: CASSAEEGGGNSPLHF.

This chain links TRBV7-8 with TRBJ1-1, with D possibly matching TRBD1 (6 bases). V dropped 5 bases and J dropped 3 bases, with 19 bases sitting between them. Germline lookup yields CDR1 SGHVS and CDR2 FQNEAQ. There are 16 residues in the CDR3. The CDR3 region is CASSPGVSKLYTEAFF. For the CDR3, the DNA is TGTGCCAGCAGCCCAGGGGTCTCTAAGCTGTACACTGAAGCTTTCTTT. Variable domain in full (rest from reference TRBV7-8 and TRBJ1-1): GAGVSQSPRYKVAKRGQDVALRCDPISGHVSLFWYQQALGQGPEFLTYFQNEAQLDKSGLPSDRFFAERPEGSVSTLKIQRTQQEDSAVYLCASSPGVSKLYTEAFFGQGTRLTVV.

V is TRBV30 and J is TRBJ1-1; no clear D. Between the trimmed V and J ends, which lost 2 bases and 0 bases, there was a span of 13 bases. This CDR3 contains 15 residues. Germline V gives CDR1 GTSNPN, CDR2 SVGIG (reference sequence). The CDR3 DNA reads TGTGCCTGGAGTTTCAGCGAGGTATTGAACACTGAAGCTTTCTTT. Its translation is CAWSFSEVLNTEAFF.

This rearrangement joins TRBV6-1 to TRBJ2-7; 8 bases are shared with TRBD1. V lost 6 bases to trimming and J lost 0 bases; unmatched junction nucleotides: 7. From germline, CDR1 is MNHNS and CDR2 SASEGT. This CDR3 region has 15 residues. The CDR3 DNA reads as TGTGCCAGCAGGGGGGGACAGGAAATCTCCTACGAGCAGTACTTC. It translates to CASRGGQEISYEQYF.

Notes on this clone: Without the conserved terminal phenylalanine or tryptophan, this CDR3 likely stems from a read error. It is unclear where the CDR3 begins or ends on the DNA, so no DNA is shown, and the CDR3 is as TCRdb lists it. The rearrangement links TRBV9 to TRBJ1-6; TRBD1 is the table's D call, not checked against the DNA. The germline V gene has CDR1 SGDLS and CDR2 YYNGEE. The CDR3 numbers 11 amino acids, ends counted. The CDR3 region is CASSVSRATMG.

The gene calls are TRBV6-5 and TRBJ2-1; D gene unclear. V was trimmed by 6 bases and J by 2 bases, leaving 14 bases between them. The germline V gene has CDR1 MNHEY and CDR2 SVGAGI. CDR3 length equals 15 residues. CDR3 nucleotides: TGTGCCAGCAGAAACGACTTACGCCCCTACAATGAGCAGTTCTTC. Translation gives CASRNDLRPYNEQFF.